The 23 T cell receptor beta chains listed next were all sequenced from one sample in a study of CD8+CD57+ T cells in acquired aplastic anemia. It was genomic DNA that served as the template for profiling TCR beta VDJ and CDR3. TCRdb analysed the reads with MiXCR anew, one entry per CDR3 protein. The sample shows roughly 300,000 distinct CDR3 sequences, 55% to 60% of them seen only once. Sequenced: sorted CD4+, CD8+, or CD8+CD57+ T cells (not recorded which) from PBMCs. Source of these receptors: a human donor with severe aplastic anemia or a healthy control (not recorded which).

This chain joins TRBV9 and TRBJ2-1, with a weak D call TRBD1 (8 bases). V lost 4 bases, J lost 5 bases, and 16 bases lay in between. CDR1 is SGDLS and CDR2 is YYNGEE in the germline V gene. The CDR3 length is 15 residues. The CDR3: CASSLTGGGNNEQFF. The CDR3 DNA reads TGTGCCAGCAGCTTAACAGGGGGGGGTAACAATGAGCAGTTCTTC. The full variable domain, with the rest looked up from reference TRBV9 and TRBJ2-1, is DSGVTQTPKHLITATGQRVTLRCSPRSGDLSVYWYQQSLDQGLQFLIQYYNGEERAKGNILERFSAQQFPDLHSELNLSSLELGDSALYFCASSLTGGGNNEQFFGPGTRLTVL.

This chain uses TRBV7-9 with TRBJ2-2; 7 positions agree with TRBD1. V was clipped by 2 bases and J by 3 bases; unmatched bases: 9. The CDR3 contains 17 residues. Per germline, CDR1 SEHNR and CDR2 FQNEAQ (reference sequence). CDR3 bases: TGTGCCAGCAGCTTAAGTCTCGGACAGGAAGACACCGGGGAGCTGTTTTTT. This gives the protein CASSLSLGQEDTGELFF.

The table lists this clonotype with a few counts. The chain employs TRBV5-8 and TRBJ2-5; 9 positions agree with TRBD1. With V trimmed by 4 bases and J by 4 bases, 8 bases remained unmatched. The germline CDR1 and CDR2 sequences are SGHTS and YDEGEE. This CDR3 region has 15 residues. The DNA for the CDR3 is TGTGCCAGCAGCCCGGGACAGGGTAATCCAGAGACCCAGTACTTC. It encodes CASSPGQGNPETQYF.

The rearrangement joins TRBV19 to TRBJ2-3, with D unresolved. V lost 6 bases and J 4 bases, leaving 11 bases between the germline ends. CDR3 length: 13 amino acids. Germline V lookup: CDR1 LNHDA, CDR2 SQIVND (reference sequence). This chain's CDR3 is CASRSVAADTQYF. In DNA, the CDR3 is TGTGCCAGTAGGTCGGTGGCCGCAGATACGCAGTATTTT. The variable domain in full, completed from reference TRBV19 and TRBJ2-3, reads DGGITQSPKYLFRKEGQNVTLSCEQNLNHDAMYWYRQDPGQGLRLIYYSQIVNDFQKGDIAEGYSVSREKKESFPLTVTSAQKNPTAFYLCASRSVAADTQYFGPGTRLTVL.

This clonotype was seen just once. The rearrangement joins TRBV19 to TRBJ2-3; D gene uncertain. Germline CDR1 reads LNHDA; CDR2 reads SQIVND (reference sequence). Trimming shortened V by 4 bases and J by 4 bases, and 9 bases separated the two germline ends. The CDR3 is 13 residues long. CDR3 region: CASSTRSADTQYF. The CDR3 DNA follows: TGTGCCAGTAGTACTCGGTCTGCAGATACGCAGTATTTT.

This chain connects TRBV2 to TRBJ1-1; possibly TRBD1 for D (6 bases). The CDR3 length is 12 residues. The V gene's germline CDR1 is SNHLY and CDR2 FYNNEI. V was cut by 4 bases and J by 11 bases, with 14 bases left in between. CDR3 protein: CASSATGLDAFF. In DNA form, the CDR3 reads TGTGCCAGCAGTGCTACAGGGTTGGATGCTTTCTTT.

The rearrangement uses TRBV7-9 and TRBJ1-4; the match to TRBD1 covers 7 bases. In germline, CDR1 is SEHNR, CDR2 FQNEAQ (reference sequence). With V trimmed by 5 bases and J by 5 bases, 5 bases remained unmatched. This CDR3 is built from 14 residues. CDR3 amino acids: CASSPGGRNEKLFF. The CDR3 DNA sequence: TGTGCCAGCAGCCCAGGGGGGCGAAATGAAAAACTGTTTTTT.

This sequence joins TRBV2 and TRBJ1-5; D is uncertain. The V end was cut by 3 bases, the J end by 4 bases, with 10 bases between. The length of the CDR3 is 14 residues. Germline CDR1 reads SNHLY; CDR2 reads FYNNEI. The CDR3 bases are TGTGCCAGCAGTGACGGCCAAGAGAATCAGCCCCAGCATTTT. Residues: CASSDGQENQPQHF.

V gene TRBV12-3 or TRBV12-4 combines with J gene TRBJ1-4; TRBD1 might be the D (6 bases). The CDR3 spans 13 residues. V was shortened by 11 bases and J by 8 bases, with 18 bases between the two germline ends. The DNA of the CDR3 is TGTGCCTCAGGAGGGGGACACGGAGAAAAACTGTTTTTT. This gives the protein CASGGGHGEKLFF.

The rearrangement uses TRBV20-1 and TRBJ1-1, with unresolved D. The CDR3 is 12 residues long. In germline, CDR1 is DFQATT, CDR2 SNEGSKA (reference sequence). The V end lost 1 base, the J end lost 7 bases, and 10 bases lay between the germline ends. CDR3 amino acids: CSARVDEGEAFF. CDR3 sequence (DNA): TGCAGTGCTAGAGTCGACGAGGGTGAAGCTTTCTTT.

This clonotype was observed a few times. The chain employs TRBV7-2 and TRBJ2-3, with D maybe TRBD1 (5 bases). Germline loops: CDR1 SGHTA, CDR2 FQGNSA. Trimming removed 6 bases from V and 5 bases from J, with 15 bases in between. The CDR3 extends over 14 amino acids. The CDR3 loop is CASSSVGAIDTQYF. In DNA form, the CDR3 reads TGTGCCAGCAGTTCCGTTGGGGCCATAGATACGCAGTATTTT.

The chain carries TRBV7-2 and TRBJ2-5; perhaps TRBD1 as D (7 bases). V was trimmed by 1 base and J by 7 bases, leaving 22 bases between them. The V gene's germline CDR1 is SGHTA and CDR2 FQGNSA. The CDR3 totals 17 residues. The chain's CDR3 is CASSLEGWGDSRLTQYF. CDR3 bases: TGTGCCAGCAGCTTAGAAGGGTGGGGGGACAGCCGGTTGACCCAGTACTTC.

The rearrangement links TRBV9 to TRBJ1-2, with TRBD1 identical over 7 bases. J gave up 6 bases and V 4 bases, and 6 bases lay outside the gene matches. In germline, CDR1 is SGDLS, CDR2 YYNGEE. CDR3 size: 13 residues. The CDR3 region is CASSPGDRDGYTF. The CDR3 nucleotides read TGTGCCAGCAGCCCGGGAGACAGGGATGGCTACACCTTC.

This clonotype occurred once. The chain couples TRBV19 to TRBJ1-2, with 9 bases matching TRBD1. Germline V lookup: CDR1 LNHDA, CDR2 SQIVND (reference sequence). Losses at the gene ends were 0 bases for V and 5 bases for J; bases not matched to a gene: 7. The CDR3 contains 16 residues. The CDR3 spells CASSIDLSGTGYGYTF. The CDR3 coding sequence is TGTGCCAGTAGTATAGATCTATCCGGGACAGGGTATGGCTACACCTTC.

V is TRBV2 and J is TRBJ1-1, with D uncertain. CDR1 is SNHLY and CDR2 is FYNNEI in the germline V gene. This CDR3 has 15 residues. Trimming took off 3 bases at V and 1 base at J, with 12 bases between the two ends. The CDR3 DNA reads TGTGCCAGCAGTGACGCTAGGTCAACGAACACTGAAGCTTTCTTT. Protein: CASSDARSTNTEAFF.

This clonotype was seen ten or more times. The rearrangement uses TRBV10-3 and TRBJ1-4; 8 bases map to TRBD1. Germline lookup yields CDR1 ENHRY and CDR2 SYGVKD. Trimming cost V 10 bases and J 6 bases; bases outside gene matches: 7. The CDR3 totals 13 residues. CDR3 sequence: CATRTGQDEKLFF. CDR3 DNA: TGTGCCACCCGGACAGGGCAGGATGAAAAACTGTTTTTT.

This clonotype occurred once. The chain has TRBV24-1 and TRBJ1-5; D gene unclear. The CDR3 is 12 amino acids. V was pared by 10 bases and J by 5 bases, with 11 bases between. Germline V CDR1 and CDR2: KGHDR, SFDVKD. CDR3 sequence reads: CATALGDQPQHF. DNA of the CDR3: TGTGCCACAGCGCTGGGTGATCAGCCCCAGCATTTT.

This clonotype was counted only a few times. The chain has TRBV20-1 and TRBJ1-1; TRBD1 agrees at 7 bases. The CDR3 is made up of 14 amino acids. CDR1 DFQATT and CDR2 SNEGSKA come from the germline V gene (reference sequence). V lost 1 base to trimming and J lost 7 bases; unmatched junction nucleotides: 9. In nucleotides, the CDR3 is TGCAGTGCTAGAGGAGCACCCGGGACAGATGAAGCTTTCTTT. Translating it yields CSARGAPGTDEAFF.

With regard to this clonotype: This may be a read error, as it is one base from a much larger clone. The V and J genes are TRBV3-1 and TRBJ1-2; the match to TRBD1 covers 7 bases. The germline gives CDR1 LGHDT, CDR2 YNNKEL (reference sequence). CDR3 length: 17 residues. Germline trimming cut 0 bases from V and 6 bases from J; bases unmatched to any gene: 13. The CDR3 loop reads CASSQDAGQTKADGYTF. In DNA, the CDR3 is TGTGCCAGCAGCCAAGATGCGGGACAGACTAAAGCTGATGGCTACACCTTC.

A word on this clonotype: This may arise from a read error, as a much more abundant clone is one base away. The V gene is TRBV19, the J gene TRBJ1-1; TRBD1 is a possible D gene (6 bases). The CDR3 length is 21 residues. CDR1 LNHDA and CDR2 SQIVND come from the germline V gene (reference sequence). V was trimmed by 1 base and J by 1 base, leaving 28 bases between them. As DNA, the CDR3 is TGTGCCAGTAGTATAGTTCCTGTGGGGGGGGGCGCGCCAGGCCAGAACACTGAAGCTTTCTTT. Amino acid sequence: CASSIVPVGGGAPGQNTEAFF.

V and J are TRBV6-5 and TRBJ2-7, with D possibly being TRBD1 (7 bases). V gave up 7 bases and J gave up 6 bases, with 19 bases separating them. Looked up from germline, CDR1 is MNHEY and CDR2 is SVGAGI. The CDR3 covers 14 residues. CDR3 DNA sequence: TGTGCCAGCACGTCCCAGGGGGGCGTAGTCGAGCAGTACTTC. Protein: CASTSQGGVVEQYF.

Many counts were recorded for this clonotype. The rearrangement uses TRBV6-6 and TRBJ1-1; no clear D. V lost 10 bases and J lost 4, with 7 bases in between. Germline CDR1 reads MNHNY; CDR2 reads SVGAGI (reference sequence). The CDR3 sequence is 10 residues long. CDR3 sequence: CATQSTEAFF. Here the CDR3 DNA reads TGTGCCACGCAGAGCACTGAAGCTTTCTTT.

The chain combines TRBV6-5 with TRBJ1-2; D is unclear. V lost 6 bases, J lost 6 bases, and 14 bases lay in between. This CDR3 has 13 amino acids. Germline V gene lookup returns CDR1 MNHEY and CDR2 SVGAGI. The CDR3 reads CASSPSGYDGYTF. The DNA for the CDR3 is TGTGCCAGCAGCCCGTCCGGGTACGATGGCTACACCTTC.